A selection of T cell receptor beta chains follows, all from one sample in a study of cytomegalovirus exposure and HLA in healthy donors. Libraries were prepared by immunoSEQ multiplex PCR; TCRdb keeps only in-frame clonotypes and omits some of them. The sample shows about 160,000 clones, about 80% of them seen only once. Specimen: PBMCs. The receptor set was obtained from a woman in her forties or fifties in good health and CMV-seropositive. CDR3s leave out the opening cysteine and the closing phenylalanine or tryptophan. A D gene is named only where the DNA matches it firmly.

>TRBV10-2|.
ASSGQETQY
>TRBV4-1|TRBD2
ASSQSILGLAIYEQY
>TRBV9|TRBD1
ASSTGVRGTGNSPLH
>TRBV6-1|.
ASSEGSGYTDTQY
>TRBV28|TRBD1
ASSLLPGQGRNTIY
>TRBV4-3|TRBD1
ASSPTGGTNEKLF
>TRBV28|.
ASSFGGGGAPHYT
>TRBV5-1|TRBD1
ASSYHPAQRQGLYEQY
>TRBV30|.
AWSHAANSYEQY
>TRBV7-9|.
ASSLQGTGELF
>TRBV6-5|TRBD1
AIGTDTDTQY
>TRBV9|TRBD1
ASSSRQGAGTDTQY
>TRBV4-1|TRBD1
ASSQDPYPGQGNSPLH
>TRBV6-1|TRBD1
ASSNGQDTDTQY
>TRBV2|TRBD1
ASSGIGDRGSVSYEQY
>TRBV9|TRBD2
ASSDGTSGTIQETQY
>TRBV7-9|TRBD1
ASSRPGQGHYGYT
>TRBV6-5|.
ASTSIQGDTEAF
>TRBV19|TRBD1
ASSPGGWDRKNTEAF
>TRBV19|.
ASSIEREGREKLF
>TRBV18|TRBD1
ASSPRQGWGTEAF
>TRBV19|TRBD1
ASSPGQGEGTEAF
>TRBV2|.
ASRDTYEQY
>TRBV6-5|TRBD1
ASSWTGIYGYT
>TRBV7-9|TRBD2
ASSLGAGLAGEETQY
>TRBV5-1|TRBD1
ASSLGGRGLRSRETQY
>TRBV2|TRBD2
ASSETSGYTDTQY
>TRBV9|.
ASSAEQGGTTEAF
>TRBV11-2|.
ASSLDLASGANVLT
>TRBV4-3|TRBD1
ASSQERDSLSPLH
>TRBV7-9|.
ASSRWEGGTNEQF
>TRBV11-2|TRBD2
ASSLGGGAFPYEQY
>TRBV11-2|.
ASSLLVRTQY
>TRBV30|.
AWSVSVNTEAF
>TRBV27|.
ASRGSSGGRTEAF
>TRBV6-5|.
ASSIRDISYEQY
>TRBV7-2|.
ASSPGQGIGYT
>TRBV2|.
ASSGSDSYNQPQH
>TRBV10-2|.
ASRGLTNTEAF
>TRBV10-3|.
ATSRTANTEAF
>TRBV30|.
ARSWGTNEKLF
>TRBV7-2|.
ASSVSTGELF
>TRBV14|TRBD2
ASSQRTGTTRSGTQY
>TRBV4-3|.
ASSQDWGGNYGYT
>TRBV19|.
ASSIGRNSNQPQH
>TRBV19|TRBD1
ASEDRGRIGFGYT
>TRBV6-1|TRBD2
ASSAGRGYEQY
>TRBV6-1|.
ASSATPLYGYT
>TRBV5-6|.
ASRPGGRTDTQY
>TRBV6-6|TRBD2
ASSYLAGRNEQF
>TRBV28|TRBD1
ASSSGTGGGEAF
>TRBV18|TRBD1
ASSPQTGFGEQF
>TRBV10-3|.
AISAEGGNTEAF
>TRBV5-4|.
ASTPGGFAANSGYEQY